The 10 T cell receptor beta chains below were found in one sample sequenced in a study of human CD4 T cells and Enterobacteriaceae. Method: immunoSEQ multiplex PCR; TCRdb's copy keeps in-frame clones and lacks some. This table has some 29,000 clones, almost 85% appearing once. All CD4+ cells other than CD45RA+CCR7+CD95- naive cells were sorted as memory, over 98% pure. The specimen sequenced was memory CD4+ T cells from blood. The source is a human donor in good health.

The gene calls are TRBV7-6 and TRBJ2-7, with D unclear. The CDR3 length is 16 residues. Germline V lookup: CDR1 SGHVS, CDR2 FNYEAQ. Trimming removed 2 bases from V and 4 bases from J, with 18 bases in between. The CDR3 sequence is CASSLFEERLNYEQYF. The CDR3 bases are TGTGCCAGCAGCTTATTCGAAGAGCGCCTAAATTACGAGCAGTACTTC.

This clone occurred once. This chain links TRBV5-6 with TRBJ2-1; 10 bases are shared with TRBD2. V trimming: 1 base; J trimming: 5 bases; junction bases outside the gene matches: 6. Germline loops: CDR1 SGHDT, CDR2 YYEEEE. The CDR3 consists of 16 residues. The CDR3 DNA follows: TGTGCCAGCAGCTTGATTCGGACTAGCGGCGACAATGAGCAGTTCTTC. It is translated as CASSLIRTSGDNEQFF.

CDR3 residues: CASSLARGSGRYEQYF. The CDR3 bases are TGTGCCAGCAGCTTGGCCCGGGGTAGCGGGAGGTACGAGCAGTACTTC. This rearrangement joins TRBV5-4 to TRBJ2-7; TRBD2 matches at 10 bases. Germline-derived CDR1 and CDR2 are SGHNT and YYREEE (reference sequence). V shed 0 bases, J shed 4 bases, and the junction held 7 bases outside the gene matches. CDR3 size: 16 residues.

This chain links TRBV7-2 with TRBJ2-3; maybe TRBD2 (6 bases). V lost 1 base and J 2 bases, leaving 10 bases between the germline ends. This CDR3 comprises 15 residues. Looked up from germline, CDR1 is SGHTA and CDR2 is FQGNSA. The CDR3 DNA sequence: TGTGCCAGCAGCTTAGTGGGACTCTACACAGATACGCAGTATTTT. Translation gives CASSLVGLYTDTQYF.

V usage is TRBV11-1 and J usage is TRBJ2-6; 9 bases agree with TRBD1. CDR3 length equals 18 residues. CDR1 is SGHAT and CDR2 is FQDESV in the germline V gene (reference sequence). V lost 1 base and J lost 4; bases outside the gene matches: 8. The CDR3: CASSLGGTGLYGANVLTF. The CDR3 DNA follows: TGTGCCAGCAGCTTAGGTGGGACAGGGTTATACGGGGCCAACGTCCTGACTTTC. The entire variable domain, with the rest obtained from reference TRBV11-1 and TRBJ2-6, is as follows: EAEVAQSPRYKITEKSQAVAFWCDPISGHATLYWYRQILGQGPELLVQFQDESVVDDSQLPKDRFSAERLKGVDSTLKIQPAELGDSAMYLCASSLGGTGLYGANVLTFGAGSRLTVL.

This chain connects TRBV19 to TRBJ1-1; no firm D call. Trimming left V 5 bases short and J 5 bases short, with 12 bases between. In germline, CDR1 is LNHDA, CDR2 SQIVND (reference sequence). The CDR3 runs to 13 residues. The CDR3 bases are TGTGCCAGTAGTCCCCCACTGACGACTGAAGCTTTCTTT. Translated: CASSPPLTTEAFF.

The rearrangement uses TRBV27 and TRBJ1-5; 7 bases align to TRBD1. Germline loops: CDR1 MNHEY, CDR2 SMNVEV (reference sequence). The length of the CDR3 is 15 residues. The J segment lost 6 bases and the V segment lost 6 bases, leaving 11 bases of the junction unmatched. CDR3 DNA sequence: TGTGCCAGCAGCCTAAAACAGGGGTGGGGTCAGCCCCAGCATTTT. The encoded protein is CASSLKQGWGQPQHF.

The chain combines TRBV5-5 with TRBJ2-7; no reliable D call. Trimming shortened V by 4 bases and J by 3 bases, and 11 bases separated the two germline ends. The CDR3 has 13 amino acids. Germline loops: CDR1 SGHKS, CDR2 YYEKEE (reference sequence). In DNA form, the CDR3 reads TGTGCCAGCAGCCTGATAGTGGGCTACGAGCAGTACTTC. Amino acids: CASSLIVGYEQYF.

This clone came up a few times. The V call is TRBV7-8, the J call TRBJ1-5, with 7 bases aligning to TRBD1. CDR1 is SGHVS, CDR2 FQNEAQ, per germline. This CDR3 has 16 amino acids. V lost 4 bases, J lost 7 bases, and 13 bases stayed unmatched. The CDR3 here is CASSSPGGGPGQPQHF. The DNA for the CDR3 is TGTGCCAGCAGCTCACCAGGGGGGGGGCCCGGACAGCCCCAGCATTTT.

The CDR3 here is CASPRYRGQRGYNEQFF. The CDR3 nucleotides read TGTGCCAGCCCGAGGTATCGGGGGCAGCGGGGATACAATGAGCAGTTCTTC. The V gene is TRBV28, the J gene TRBJ2-1; maybe TRBD2 (7 bases). V shed 8 bases and J shed 4 bases, with 24 bases lying between them. Germline V lookup: CDR1 MDHEN, CDR2 SYDVKM. This CDR3 comprises 17 residues.